This is a list of T cell receptor beta chains from one sample in a study of radiotherapy plus CTLA-4 blockade in lung cancer. TCRdb keeps only in-frame clones here, not all; method: immunoSEQ multiplex PCR. In the table there are about 41,000 clones, more than 70% of which are singletons. Sample: peripheral blood, taken from a patient treated with radiotherapy plus ipilimumab. All receptors derive from a human donor with non-small cell lung cancer who had stable disease on radiotherapy plus ipilimumab. CDR3s include the opening cysteine and the closing phenylalanine or tryptophan. The D gene is left open where the match is weak. Where a row states a size, it is once, few, many or the class of an expanded clone; other rows omit it.

j_gene: TRBJ1-1; d_gene: NA; abundance: NA; v_gene: TRBV7-9; CDR3nt: TGTGCCAGCAGCCCGACATGGAACACTGAAGCTTTCTTT; CDR3aa: CASSPTWNTEAFF
j_gene: TRBJ2-5; d_gene: NA; abundance: NA; v_gene: TRBV7-2; CDR3nt: TGTGCCAGCAGCTTAGCGGGCAGGGCAGAGACCCAGTACTTC; CDR3aa: CASSLAGRAETQYF
j_gene: TRBJ2-2; d_gene: NA; abundance: NA; v_gene: TRBV27; CDR3nt: TGTGCCAGCAGTTTAGCGTCTTTCGCCGGGGAGCTGTTTTTT; CDR3aa: CASSLASFAGELFF
j_gene: TRBJ1-4; d_gene: NA; abundance: few; v_gene: TRBV7-8; CDR3nt: TGTGCCAGCAGCTTATTCCAGGGTTCGGGTAATGAAAAACTGTTTTTT; CDR3aa: CASSLFQGSGNEKLFF
j_gene: TRBJ1-5; d_gene: NA; abundance: NA; v_gene: TRBV6-5; CDR3nt: TGTGCCAGCAGTTACCAGGGAACTCAGCCCCAGCATTTT; CDR3aa: CASSYQGTQPQHF
j_gene: TRBJ2-1; d_gene: TRBD2; abundance: NA; v_gene: TRBV11-2; CDR3nt: TGTGCCAGCAGCTTAACTAGCGGGGGGAGGAATGAGCAGTTCTTC; CDR3aa: CASSLTSGGRNEQFF
j_gene: TRBJ1-1; d_gene: TRBD1; abundance: NA; v_gene: TRBV2; CDR3nt: TGTGCCAGCAGTGAAGTTTCCGTGTTACAGGGGGCGTTTGAAGCTTTCTTT; CDR3aa: CASSEVSVLQGAFEAFF
j_gene: TRBJ1-1; d_gene: NA; abundance: NA; v_gene: TRBV5-4; CDR3nt: TGTGCCAGCAATGGACATAACACTGAAGCTTTCTTT; CDR3aa: CASNGHNTEAFF
j_gene: TRBJ2-1; d_gene: TRBD2; abundance: NA; v_gene: TRBV14; CDR3nt: TGTGCCAGCAGCCCACTAGCGGGGGGACGCGAGCAGTTCTTC; CDR3aa: CASSPLAGGREQFF
j_gene: TRBJ2-3; d_gene: NA; abundance: NA; v_gene: TRBV10-3; CDR3nt: TGTGCCATCAGATCGCCAGATAGCACAGATACGCAGTATTTT; CDR3aa: CAIRSPDSTDTQYF
j_gene: TRBJ1-3; d_gene: NA; abundance: NA; v_gene: TRBV15; CDR3nt: TGTGCCACCAGCAGAGATATTGGGAACTCTGGAAACACCATATATTTT; CDR3aa: CATSRDIGNSGNTIYF
j_gene: TRBJ1-1; d_gene: NA; abundance: NA; v_gene: TRBV6-5; CDR3nt: TGTGCCAGCAACCAGGGAGAGGGCACTGAAGCTTTCTTT; CDR3aa: CASNQGEGTEAFF
j_gene: TRBJ2-6; d_gene: TRBD1; abundance: once; v_gene: TRBV10-2; CDR3nt: TGCGCCAGCAGTGCTCCCGGACAGGGGCAATCTGGGGCCAACGTCCTGACTTTC; CDR3aa: CASSAPGQGQSGANVLTF
j_gene: TRBJ1-1; d_gene: NA; abundance: NA; v_gene: TRBV9; CDR3nt: TGTGCCAGCAGCGTAGTGGGGGAAGGCACTGAAGCTTTCTTT; CDR3aa: CASSVVGEGTEAFF
j_gene: TRBJ2-7; d_gene: NA; abundance: NA; v_gene: TRBV7-9; CDR3nt: TGTGCCAGCAGCGTACTGAGAGACGGAGCCGACTACGAGCAGTACTTC; CDR3aa: CASSVLRDGADYEQYF
j_gene: TRBJ1-3; d_gene: NA; abundance: NA; v_gene: TRBV2; CDR3nt: TGTGCCAGCAGTTCCGGGATCTCTGGAAACACCATATATTTT; CDR3aa: CASSSGISGNTIYF
j_gene: TRBJ1-1; d_gene: NA; abundance: few; v_gene: TRBV12-5; CDR3nt: TGTGCTAGTGGTTTCGACAGTGAAGCTTTCTTT; CDR3aa: CASGFDSEAFF
j_gene: TRBJ1-1; d_gene: NA; abundance: NA; v_gene: TRBV19; CDR3nt: TGTGCCAGTATCGCCCGGGGGGAAGGGAACACTGAAGCTTTCTTT; CDR3aa: CASIARGEGNTEAFF
j_gene: TRBJ2-3; d_gene: NA; abundance: NA; v_gene: TRBV5-4; CDR3nt: TGTGCCAGCAGTTTAGTCGGGGGGCGGGATACGCAGTATTTT; CDR3aa: CASSLVGGRDTQYF
j_gene: TRBJ1-1; d_gene: NA; abundance: NA; v_gene: TRBV10-2; CDR3nt: TGCGCCAGCAGTCCTCAGGGGAACACTGAAGCTTTCTTT; CDR3aa: CASSPQGNTEAFF
j_gene: TRBJ1-4; d_gene: TRBD1; abundance: NA; v_gene: TRBV5-1; CDR3nt: TGCGCCAGCAGCTTCCGTTCGCCGAGACAGGGGTTTGGAGTAAAACTGTTTTTT; CDR3aa: CASSFRSPRQGFGVKLFF
j_gene: TRBJ1-5; d_gene: NA; abundance: NA; v_gene: TRBV4-1; CDR3nt: TGCGCCAGCAGCACCCAACCTGACAGAGCCAATCAGCCCCAGCATTTT; CDR3aa: CASSTQPDRANQPQHF
j_gene: TRBJ1-3; d_gene: NA; abundance: NA; v_gene: TRBV5-1; CDR3nt: TGCGCCAGCAGCTGGGAGGGGCTGGCTGGAAACACCATATATTTT; CDR3aa: CASSWEGLAGNTIYF
j_gene: TRBJ1-2; d_gene: TRBD1; abundance: NA; v_gene: TRBV5-1; CDR3nt: TGCGCCAGCAGTGACGGACAGGGTGAAATTGGCTACACCTTC; CDR3aa: CASSDGQGEIGYTF